A selection of T cell receptor beta chains follows, all from one sample in a study of cytomegalovirus exposure and HLA in healthy donors. TCRdb's table, derived via immunoSEQ multiplex PCR, lists solely in-frame clones and lacks some. Among about 200,000 clones listed, less than 85% were seen once. The sample comprised PBMCs. These receptors were obtained from a woman under 30 in good health and CMV-seronegative. Both conserved end residues are part of each CDR3. The D gene is left open where the match is weak. Size values are once, few and many counts, or a class for expanded clones, and some rows have none.

>14|TRBJ2-7|-|TRBD2|TRBV18
CASSPSSSGDEQYF
TGTGCCAGCTCACCGTCTTCTAGCGGGGACGAGCAGTACTTC
>15|TRBJ1-2|once|-|TRBV15
CATSRDLGLSGGYTF
TGTGCCACCAGCAGAGATTTGGGTTTATCGGGTGGCTACACCTTC
>19|TRBJ2-5|few|TRBD2|TRBV4-1
CASSQAPGGTSGGEETQYF
TGCGCCAGCAGCCAAGCTCCTGGAGGGACTAGCGGGGGGGAAGAGACCCAGTACTTC
>13|TRBJ2-2|-|-|TRBV6-1
CASRDTYTGELFF
TGTGCCAGCAGGGATACCTACACCGGGGAGCTGTTTTTT
>11|TRBJ1-2|-|-|TRBV5-1
CASSLEQHYTF
TGCGCCAGCAGCTTGGAACAGCACTACACCTTC
>14|TRBJ2-1|-|TRBD2|TRBV5-1
CASSLLAGNNEQFF
TGCGCCAGCAGCTTGTTAGCGGGGAACAATGAGCAGTTCTTC
>12|TRBJ2-7|few|-|TRBV4-1
CASSQDQDEQYF
TGCGCCAGCAGCCAAGATCAGGACGAGCAGTACTTC
>13|TRBJ1-2|-|-|TRBV7-6
CASSFGTDYGYTF
TGTGCCAGCAGCTTTGGGACGGACTATGGCTACACCTTC
>15|TRBJ1-5|-|TRBD1|TRBV9
CASSATGDGNQPQHF
TGTGCCAGCAGCGCTACAGGGGACGGCAATCAGCCCCAGCATTTT
>16|TRBJ1-5|-|-|TRBV5-1
CASSITGLNGNQPQHF
TGCGCCAGCAGCATTACAGGGCTGAATGGCAATCAGCCCCAGCATTTT
>13|TRBJ2-3|-|-|TRBV13
CASSLVQGGPQYF
TGTGCCAGCAGCTTAGTACAGGGTGGGCCGCAGTATTTT
>14|TRBJ1-2|-|TRBD1|TRBV7-8
CASSLSGQTYGYTF
TGTGCCAGCAGCTTATCGGGACAGACCTATGGCTACACCTTC
>15|TRBJ2-1|-|TRBD2|TRBV27
CASSLSGLGYNEQFF
TGTGCCAGCAGTTTATCGGGACTAGGCTACAATGAGCAGTTCTTC
>14|TRBJ2-1|-|-|TRBV7-2
CASSLRTLNNEQFF
TGTGCCAGCAGCTTACGGACCCTTAACAATGAGCAGTTCTTC
>15|TRBJ1-4|-|-|TRBV5-6
CASSLEGSRREKLFF
TGTGCCAGCAGCTTGGAGGGCAGCCGGCGCGAAAAACTGTTTTTT
>13|TRBJ1-1|-|-|TRBV27
CASSFRSNTEAFF
TGTGCCAGCAGTTTTCGGTCGAACACTGAAGCTTTCTTT
>14|TRBJ1-5|-|-|TRBV2
CASSVALFNQPQHF
TGTGCCAGCAGTGTAGCCCTTTTCAATCAGCCCCAGCATTTT
>15|TRBJ1-4|-|TRBD1|TRBV5-4
CASSLGQGANEKLFF
TGTGCCAGCAGCTTGGGACAGGGGGCTAATGAAAAACTGTTTTTT
>14|TRBJ2-3|-|-|TRBV30
CAWSPGQSTDTQYF
TGTGCCTGGAGTCCAGGACAGTCCACAGATACGCAGTATTTT
>16|TRBJ1-5|-|-|TRBV7-8
CASSLEASGFNQPQHF
TGTGCCAGCAGCTTAGAGGCATCGGGGTTCAATCAGCCCCAGCATTTT
>16|TRBJ2-2|-|-|TRBV4-1
CASSHPPPRDAGELFF
TGCGCCAGCAGCCATCCCCCGCCGAGGGATGCCGGGGAGCTGTTTTTT
>14|TRBJ1-4|-|-|TRBV30
CAWSTQGLNEKLFF
TGTGCCTGGAGTACGCAGGGCCTTAATGAAAAACTGTTTTTT
>14|TRBJ1-1|-|-|TRBV7-8
CASSLGGMNTEAFF
TGTGCCAGCAGCTTAGGGGGAATGAACACTGAAGCTTTCTTT
>15|TRBJ2-7|-|TRBD1|TRBV6-1
CASSPRGQQIYEQYF
TGTGCCAGCAGTCCCCGGGGACAGCAGATATACGAGCAGTACTTC
>14|TRBJ2-5|-|TRBD2|TRBV2
CASCALALKETQYF
TGTGCCAGCTGTGCACTAGCGCTTAAAGAGACCCAGTACTTC
>15|TRBJ2-7|once|TRBD1|TRBV5-1
CASSLTGGPEYEQYF
TGCGCCAGCAGCTTAACAGGGGGCCCGGAGTACGAGCAGTACTTC
>14|TRBJ1-4|once|-|TRBV28
CASSSPGLFEKLFF
TGTGCCAGCAGTTCCCCTGGACTGTTTGAAAAACTGTTTTTT
>16|TRBJ2-6|-|-|TRBV5-1
CASSFTASSGANVLTF
TGCGCCAGCAGCTTTACGGCCTCCTCTGGGGCCAACGTCCTGACTTTC
>14|TRBJ2-7|-|-|TRBV2
CASSEVRQSYEQYF
TGTGCCAGCAGTGAAGTTAGGCAGTCCTACGAGCAGTACTTC
>15|TRBJ1-4|-|-|TRBV6-1
CASSEQGRFNEKLFF
TGTGCCAGCAGTGAGCAGGGGCGCTTTAATGAAAAACTGTTTTTT
>14|TRBJ1-4|-|-|TRBV2
CASSARAYNEKLFF
TGTGCCAGCAGTGCCAGGGCCTATAATGAAAAACTGTTTTTT
>13|TRBJ2-2|-|-|TRBV29-1
CSVVTEDTGELFF
TGCAGCGTTGTGACAGAAGACACCGGGGAGCTGTTTTTT
>13|TRBJ1-2|-|-|TRBV6-6
CASSQGQLYGYTF
TGTGCCAGCAGCCAAGGACAGTTATATGGCTACACCTTC
>15|TRBJ2-2|once|-|TRBV4-2
CASSLGRGNTGELFF
TGTGCCAGCAGCCTGGGAAGGGGGAACACCGGGGAGCTGTTTTTT
>13|TRBJ1-3|-|-|TRBV10-3
CAIRRDSGNTIYF
TGTGCCATCAGACGAGACTCTGGAAACACCATATATTTT
>17|TRBJ2-5|-|-|TRBV2
CASSDGQGGPLQETQYF
TGTGCCAGCAGTGATGGGCAGGGGGGGCCCCTCCAAGAGACCCAGTACTTC
>15|TRBJ1-5|-|TRBD1|TRBV2
CASSRQGEGNQPQHF
TGTGCCAGCAGTCGACAGGGGGAAGGCAATCAGCCCCAGCATTTT
>16|TRBJ2-5|-|TRBD2|TRBV29-1
CSSQRGGLAGQETQYF
TGCAGCTCCCAGAGAGGAGGACTAGCGGGTCAAGAGACCCAGTACTTC
>17|TRBJ1-1|-|-|TRBV16
CASSLLGMGAVNTEAFF
TGTGCCAGCAGCCTGTTAGGAATGGGGGCAGTGAACACTGAAGCTTTCTTT
>17|TRBJ2-2|-|TRBD2|TRBV27
CASSPPLAGGETGELFF
TGTGCCAGCAGTCCTCCCTTAGCGGGAGGGGAAACCGGGGAGCTGTTTTTT
>14|TRBJ1-1|-|-|TRBV5-1
CASSLLAGTTEAFF
TGCGCCAGCAGCTTGTTGGCGGGAACGACTGAAGCTTTCTTT
>11|TRBJ2-3|few|-|TRBV20-1
CSARLPDTQYF
TGCAGTGCTAGGCTCCCAGATACGCAGTATTTT
>17|TRBJ1-2|-|TRBD1|TRBV5-4
CASSYPGGGQGNYGYTF
TGTGCCAGCAGCTATCCAGGGGGGGGTCAAGGAAACTATGGCTACACCTTC
>13|TRBJ2-1|-|-|TRBV7-3
CASSLGDYNEQFF
TGTGCCAGCAGCCTAGGGGACTACAATGAGCAGTTCTTC